This T cell receptor beta chain was observed in a study of blood T cell repertoires in COVID-19. Data came from immunoSEQ multiplex PCR; TCRdb stores just in-frame clones and leaves some out. The data contain under 350,000 clones, approximately 86% of them singletons. Trimming took 4 bases from V and 1 from J, leaving 15 bases between them. The CDR3 covers 16 residues. Germline CDR1 is MDHEN and CDR2 is SYDVKM. Sequencing was performed on PBMCs or T cells enriched from blood (not recorded which). This chain joins TRBV28 and TRBJ2-3, with a weak D call TRBD2 (5 bases). The sequence came from a woman aged 40 to 55 with acute COVID-19. For the CDR3, the DNA is TGTGCCAGCAGTTGGAACCTCGGGAAGGGCACAGATACGCAGTATTTT. Amino acids: CASSWNLGKGTDTQYF.